This TCR beta chain is drawn from a study of CD8 T cells in Susac syndrome. Study conclusions and caveats: As the study acknowledged, the number of individuals in its TCR sequencing and HLA analysis was relatively small.

As regards this clonotype: The antigen is unknown.

Reverse transcription of roughly 0.45 to 1 ug RNA used random hexamers. Amplification of TCR beta CDR3 used immunoSEQ multiplex PCR across 54 Vbeta and 13 Jbeta. TCRdb processed the immunoSEQ multiplex PCR reads anew with MiXCR; each CDR3 protein has one entry. The top ten clones hold 0.1% of a sample with about 200,000 distinct CDR3 sequences, 85% to 95% of them seen once. V lost 5 bases and J 8 bases, leaving 15 bases between the germline ends. CDR3 length equals 14 residues. Looked up from germline, CDR1 is SGHTA and CDR2 is FQGNSA. While serving as controls, healthy donors were matched for age and sex. Negative isolation was applied to CD8+ and CD4+ T cells, and FACS enrichment was applied to TEMRA cells.

This chain connects TRBV7-2 to TRBJ1-4; D is ambiguous. Sequenced input: CD4+ T cells from PBMCs. The clonotype comes from a human donor in good health. The CDR3 bases are TGTGCCAGCAGCCGACGTCGAGGCGGGGAAAAACTGTTTTTT. It translates to CASSRRRGGEKLFF.